This entry lists 30 T cell receptor beta chains sequenced from one sample in a study of blood T cell repertoires in COVID-19. Method: immunoSEQ multiplex PCR; TCRdb's copy keeps in-frame clones and lacks some. The sample has 61,000 or so clones, around nine tenths seen once. The specimen was peripheral blood. The receptors shown here come from a woman aged 80 or over with active COVID-19.

Here the CDR3 DNA reads TGCGCCAGCAGCCACGGACAGGGGTCGGAGCAGCCCCAGCATTTT. Its protein is CASSHGQGSEQPQHF. This chain joins TRBV4-3 and TRBJ1-5; 9 bases agree with TRBD1. Germline V gene lookup returns CDR1 LGHNA and CDR2 YSLEER. With V trimmed by 3 bases and J by 7 bases, 7 bases remained unmatched. The length of the CDR3 is 15 residues.

This chain uses TRBV5-4 with TRBJ1-1; a weak D match, TRBD1 (5 bases). V was trimmed by 0 bases and J by 4 bases, leaving 10 bases between them. Germline V gives CDR1 SGHNT, CDR2 YYREEE (reference sequence). The CDR3 has 14 amino acids. CDR3 bases: TGTGCCAGCAGCTTGGGCGGGGCGGGCACTGAAGCTTTCTTT. Its protein is CASSLGGAGTEAFF.

The CDR3 nucleotides read TGTGCCAGCAGCCCGGGGACTAGCGGGGGGGCCCCCTACGAGCAGTACTTC. Translated: CASSPGTSGGAPYEQYF. The chain has TRBV5-4 and TRBJ2-7, with 16 bases aligning to TRBD2. After removal of 4 bases from V and 2 bases from J, the junction contained 6 bases not matched to a gene. There are 17 residues in the CDR3. Per germline, CDR1 SGHNT and CDR2 YYREEE (reference sequence).

The chain recombines TRBV7-9 with TRBJ2-5; a weak D match, TRBD2 (5 bases). This CDR3 has 12 amino acids. Looked up from germline, CDR1 is SEHNR and CDR2 is FQNEAQ (reference sequence). V was trimmed by 2 bases and J by 5 bases, leaving 6 bases between them. In nucleotides, the CDR3 is TGTGCCAGCAGCTTATTAGCGGAGACCCAGTACTTC. This sequence encodes CASSLLAETQYF.

A single count supports this clone. This sequence joins TRBV9 and TRBJ2-2, with a tentative D call TRBD1 (6 bases). The germline gives CDR1 SGDLS, CDR2 YYNGEE. The CDR3 is 15 amino acids. V was pared by 0 bases and J by 4 bases, with 10 bases between. In DNA, the CDR3 is TGTGCCAGCAGCGTAGCTGGACAGCGCACCGGGGAGCTGTTTTTT. This gives the protein CASSVAGQRTGELFF.

This chain joins TRBV7-2 and TRBJ1-6; 7 nucleotides match TRBD1. Germline V gene sequence: CDR1 SGHTA, CDR2 FQGNSA. The V and J ends lost 2 bases and 3 bases, in that order; junction bases with no gene match: 1. This CDR3 contains 15 residues. The CDR3 sequence: CASSLRQGYNSPLHF. The CDR3 DNA follows: TGTGCCAGCAGCTTAAGACAGGGCTATAATTCACCCCTCCACTTT.

V gene TRBV25-1 combines with J gene TRBJ2-1; perhaps TRBD1 as D (6 bases). The CDR3 length is 13 residues. V was cut by 6 bases and J by 9 bases, with 15 bases left in between. CDR1 is MGHDK, CDR2 SYGVNS, per germline. In nucleotides, the CDR3 is TGTGCCAGCAGGGGGACATCCAGGGGTGAGCAGTTCTTC. Its protein is CASRGTSRGEQFF. Drawing the rest from reference TRBV25-1 and TRBJ2-1, the complete variable domain is EADIYQTPRYLVIGTGKKITLECSQTMGHDKMYWYQQDPGMELHLIHYSYGVNSTEKGDLSSESTVSRIRTEHFPLTLESARPSHTSQYLCASRGTSRGEQFFGPGTRLTVL.

J is TRBJ1-1 and V is TRBV5-8, with 7 bases identical to TRBD1. The CDR3 runs to 14 residues. In germline, CDR1 is SGHTS, CDR2 YDEGEE. The V and J ends lost 0 bases and 4 bases, in that order; junction bases with no gene match: 3. This CDR3 is CASSLGGGVTEAFF. The CDR3 DNA reads TGTGCCAGCAGCTTGGGAGGGGGCGTCACTGAAGCTTTCTTT.

V is TRBV27 and J is TRBJ2-1; weak D call: TRBD2 (5 bases). Trimming pared 5 bases from V and 0 bases from J, leaving 8 bases between. This CDR3 spans 14 amino acids. From germline, CDR1 is MNHEY and CDR2 SMNVEV (reference sequence). Written as DNA, the CDR3 is TGTGCCAGCAGTCGGGGTAACTCCTACAATGAGCAGTTCTTC. The encoded protein is CASSRGNSYNEQFF.

This clone was seen once. The chain has TRBV27 and TRBJ1-2; a possible D gene is TRBD1 (5 bases). Germline V CDR1 and CDR2: MNHEY, SMNVEV (reference sequence). The CDR3 length is 14 residues. Between the trimmed V and J ends, which lost 5 bases and 6 bases, there was a span of 16 bases. The CDR3 sequence: CASSGRGDENGYTF. CDR3 coding DNA: TGTGCCAGCAGTGGGCGGGGGGATGAAAATGGCTACACCTTC.

This clone was detected only once. J is TRBJ1-3 and V is TRBV5-1; D remains ambiguous. Germline V gene lookup returns CDR1 SGHRS and CDR2 YFSETQ. With 3 bases removed from V and 2 bases from J, the gap between germline ends came to 6 bases. CDR3 size: 13 residues. Written as DNA, the CDR3 is TGCGCCAGCAGCTCAGAACCTGGAAACACCATATATTTT. Translating it yields CASSSEPGNTIYF.

V gene TRBV2 combines with J gene TRBJ1-1, with 8 bases matching TRBD1. CDR1 and CDR2 (germline): SNHLY, FYNNEI. Unmatched junction bases numbered 2, after V lost 5 bases and J lost 0 bases. The CDR3 consists of 14 residues. The CDR3: CASSPQGVNTEAFF. In DNA, the CDR3 is TGTGCCAGCAGTCCACAGGGGGTGAACACTGAAGCTTTCTTT.

V and J are TRBV7-3 and TRBJ2-1; a weak D match, TRBD1 (6 bases). The germline gives CDR1 SGHTA, CDR2 FQGTGA. Trimming removed 5 bases at V and 10 bases at J, with 12 bases between. This CDR3 has 12 amino acids. CDR3 residues: CASSQGLGEQFF. As DNA, the CDR3 is TGTGCCAGCAGCCAGGGGTTAGGGGAGCAGTTCTTC.

The chain uses TRBV9 and TRBJ2-2, with TRBD2 matching over 14 bases. This CDR3 region has 17 residues. The trim removed 2 bases at V and 3 bases at J, leaving 3 bases unmatched. CDR1 SGDLS and CDR2 YYNGEE come from the germline V gene. CDR3 sequence reads: CASSVTSGGAHTGELFF. The CDR3 region has the DNA TGTGCCAGCAGCGTGACTAGCGGGGGGGCGCACACCGGGGAGCTGTTTTTT.

The chain combines TRBV4-3 with TRBJ1-5; 10 nucleotides align to TRBD1. Germline V gene lookup returns CDR1 LGHNA and CDR2 YSLEER. The CDR3 consists of 14 residues. V gave up 3 bases and J gave up 6 bases; unmatched junction bases: 2. In DNA form, the CDR3 reads TGCGCCAGCAGCCATCGGACAGGGGGTCAGCCCCAGCATTTT. Its translation is CASSHRTGGQPQHF.

The rearrangement uses TRBV6-1 and TRBJ1-2; D uncertain. CDR1 MNHNS and CDR2 SASEGT come from the germline V gene. The CDR3 sequence is 17 residues long. The V and J ends lost 0 bases and 0 bases respectively, with 14 bases between them. The CDR3 DNA sequence: TGTGCCAGCAGTGAAGCGCCAATCTCACTTTCTAACTATGGCTACACCTTC. Encoded protein: CASSEAPISLSNYGYTF.

V usage is TRBV27 and J usage is TRBJ2-2; D perhaps matches TRBD1 (5 bases). From germline, CDR1 is MNHEY and CDR2 SMNVEV (reference sequence). V was shortened by 6 bases and J by 3 bases, with 26 bases between the two germline ends. The CDR3 sequence is 19 residues long. The DNA of the CDR3 is TGTGCCAGCAGCCTAAGGGGCCTAGGATGGGCCTCCGACACCGGGGAGCTGTTTTTT. Protein product: CASSLRGLGWASDTGELFF.

The rearrangement uses TRBV6-1 and TRBJ2-5; 10 bases line up with TRBD2. The germline gives CDR1 MNHNS, CDR2 SASEGT. Unmatched junction bases numbered 7, after V lost 2 bases and J lost 4 bases. The CDR3 runs 16 residues. The CDR3 spells CASSETPSGGLETQYF. The CDR3 nucleotides are TGTGCCAGCAGTGAAACGCCTAGCGGGGGCCTAGAGACCCAGTACTTC.

The rearrangement links TRBV24-1 to TRBJ2-1; TRBD2 is a possible D gene (6 bases). The CDR3 length is 15 residues. CDR1 and CDR2 (germline): KGHDR, SFDVKD. V was clipped by 2 bases and J by 8 bases, with 15 bases between them. CDR3 residues: CATSDWAGPGDEQFF. CDR3 coding DNA: TGTGCCACCAGTGATTGGGCGGGGCCGGGGGATGAGCAGTTCTTC.

The chain is built from TRBV7-3 and TRBJ2-1, with TRBD2 matching over 12 bases. The V and J ends lost 4 bases and 4 bases, in that order; junction bases with no gene match: 2. CDR3 length: 15 amino acids. Germline CDR1 SGHTA, CDR2 FQGTGA. CDR3 loop: CASSSSGGAYNEQFF. The CDR3 DNA follows: TGTGCCAGCAGCTCTAGCGGGGGGGCTTACAATGAGCAGTTCTTC.

The CDR3 here is CASSPGGNEQYF. Here the CDR3 DNA reads TGTGCCAGCAGCCCCGGAGGGAACGAGCAGTACTTC. The rearrangement joins TRBV9 to TRBJ2-7, with D perhaps TRBD2 (6 bases). The CDR3 covers 12 residues. The V end lost 4 bases, the J end lost 5 bases, and 10 bases lay between the germline ends. Germline V CDR1 and CDR2: SGDLS, YYNGEE.

DNA for the CDR3: TGTGCCAGCAGTTTACCGCCGGGTAGCGGGGAGTTACAAGAGACCCAGTACTTC. It yields the protein CASSLPPGSGELQETQYF. The rearrangement links TRBV28 to TRBJ2-5; 8 bases agree with TRBD2. Losses at the gene ends were 2 bases for V and 2 bases for J; bases not matched to a gene: 13. Per germline, CDR1 MDHEN and CDR2 SYDVKM. The CDR3 has 18 residues.

The chain uses TRBV3-1 (or the pseudogene TRBV3-2) and TRBJ2-1; D is perhaps TRBD2 (7 bases). V shed 10 bases and J shed 3 bases, with 16 bases lying between them. CDR1 and CDR2 (germline): LGHDT, YNNKEL (reference sequence). The CDR3 is 14 residues long. The CDR3 nucleotides read TGTGCCACCGAGGGGGGGGCCGGCTACAATGAGCAGTTCTTC. Protein product: CATEGGAGYNEQFF.

The chain has TRBV9 and TRBJ1-2; D perhaps matches TRBD1 (6 bases). The CDR3 extends over 14 amino acids. The germline V gene encodes CDR1 SGDLS and CDR2 YYNGEE. The V end was cut by 4 bases, the J end by 0 bases, with 10 bases between. The CDR3, as DNA: TGTGCCAGCAGCCGACAGGAAGCTAACTATGGCTACACCTTC. Its translation is CASSRQEANYGYTF.

In its sample, this clone was seen once. This sequence joins TRBV7-6 and TRBJ2-6; 9 positions match TRBD1. The CDR3 has 18 residues. V dropped 2 bases and J dropped 4; count of bases not matched to a gene: 9. Germline loops: CDR1 SGHVS, CDR2 FNYEAQ. The chain's CDR3 is CASSLKYRGLAGANVLTF. The CDR3, as DNA: TGTGCCAGCAGCTTAAAATACAGGGGGCTGGCGGGGGCCAACGTCCTGACTTTC.

The CDR3, as DNA: TGTGCCAGCGGTAGACTAGCAGAGACCCAGTACTTC. Translation gives CASGRLAETQYF. The chain couples TRBV6-6 to TRBJ2-5; TRBD2 matches at 7 bases. Trimming at V came to 8 bases and at J to 4 bases, leaving 4 bases not matched to a gene. The CDR3 spans 12 residues. The germline CDR1 and CDR2 sequences are MNHNY and SVGAGI (reference sequence).

The gene calls are TRBV19 and TRBJ2-3, with a weak D call TRBD1 (5 bases). CDR3 length: 14 residues. Trimming shortened V by 5 bases and J by 2 bases, and 11 bases separated the two germline ends. CDR1 and CDR2 from the germline V gene are LNHDA and SQIVND (reference sequence). The CDR3 reads CASSAGHPTDTQYF. The CDR3 nucleotides read TGTGCCAGTAGTGCAGGGCATCCCACAGATACGCAGTATTTT.

The chain recombines TRBV18 with TRBJ1-1, with D unresolved. The CDR3 extends over 12 amino acids. Germline V gene lookup returns CDR1 KGHSH and CDR2 LQKENI. V lost 3 bases to trimming and J lost 4 bases, with 6 bases between them. CDR3 bases: TGTGCCAGCTCACCCGGGGTCACTGAAGCTTTCTTT. This codes for CASSPGVTEAFF.

This clone was recorded once. The V gene is TRBV7-9, the J gene TRBJ2-1, with 10 positions matching TRBD2. The CDR3 consists of 15 residues. Germline V gene sequence: CDR1 SEHNR, CDR2 FQNEAQ (reference sequence). V shed 2 bases, J shed 5 bases, and the junction held 3 bases outside the gene matches. The CDR3 here is CASSLSGGADNEQFF. CDR3 DNA sequence: TGTGCCAGCAGCTTAAGCGGGGGGGCCGACAATGAGCAGTTCTTC. Full variable domain (remainder filled in from reference TRBV7-9 and TRBJ2-1): DTGVSQNPRHKITKRGQNVTFRCDPISEHNRLYWYRQTLGQGPEFLTYFQNEAQLEKSRLLSDRFSAERPKGSFSTLEIQRTEQGDSAMYLCASSLSGGADNEQFFGPGTRLTVL.

The rearrangement uses TRBV5-1 and TRBJ2-7; 10 bases match TRBD1. The CDR3 totals 14 residues. Per the germline V gene, CDR1 is SGHRS and CDR2 is YFSETQ. Germline trimming cut 5 bases from V and 5 bases from J; bases unmatched to any gene: 7. CDR3: CASRNRQGANEQYF. The CDR3, as DNA: TGCGCCAGCAGGAACCGACAGGGGGCCAACGAGCAGTACTTC.